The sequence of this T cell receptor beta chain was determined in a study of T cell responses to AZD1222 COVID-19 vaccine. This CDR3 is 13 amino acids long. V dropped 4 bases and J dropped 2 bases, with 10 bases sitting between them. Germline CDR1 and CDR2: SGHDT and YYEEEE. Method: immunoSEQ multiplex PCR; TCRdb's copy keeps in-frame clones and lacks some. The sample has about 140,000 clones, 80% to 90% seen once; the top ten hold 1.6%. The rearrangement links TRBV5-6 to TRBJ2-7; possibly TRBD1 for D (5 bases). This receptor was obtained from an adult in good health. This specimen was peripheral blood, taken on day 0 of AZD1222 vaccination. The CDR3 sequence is CASSQTAAYEQYF. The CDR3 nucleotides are TGTGCCAGCAGCCAGACAGCCGCCTACGAGCAGTACTTC.